Below are 7 T cell receptor beta chains sequenced from a single sample in a study of PD-1 blockade in classical Hodgkin lymphoma. Time point described: cycle 4 day 1 (C4D1), after more than five weeks of nivolumab. Every patient was affected by relapse after autologous stem cell transplantation, while exposure to brentuximab vedotin was not uniform. Libraries were prepared by immunoSEQ multiplex PCR; TCRdb keeps only in-frame clonotypes and omits some of them. In the table there are about 7,900 clones, about four fifths of which are singletons. The specimen comprised peripheral blood mononuclear cells (PBMCs), sampled before the fourth cycle of nivolumab. The receptors originated from a human donor with classical Hodgkin lymphoma.

This chain joins TRBV7-6 and TRBJ1-2; TRBD1 might be the D (5 bases). The length of the CDR3 is 13 residues. Germline V gene lookup returns CDR1 SGHVS and CDR2 FNYEAQ. The V end was cut by 2 bases, the J end by 4 bases, with 8 bases between. The CDR3 nucleotides are TGTGCCAGCAGCTTAAACCAGGGCTATGGCTACACCTTC. Its protein product is CASSLNQGYGYTF.

Turning to this clone: One end of the junction does not line up with germline, which may come from a read error. V usage is TRBV2 and J usage is TRBJ2-7; D not resolved. The germline gives CDR1 SNHLY, CDR2 FYNNEI. The CDR3 spans 12 residues. CDR3 sequence: CANGRPSNEQYF. Here the CDR3 DNA reads TGTGCCAACGGACGGCCCTCCAACGAGCAGTACTTC.

The gene calls are TRBV5-4 and TRBJ1-1; TRBD1 might be the D (5 bases). CDR3 size: 15 residues. Germline V gene data show CDR1 as SGHNT and CDR2 as YYREEE (reference sequence). The ends were cut back, 0 bases at V and 2 bases at J, with 11 bases in the middle. Here the CDR3 reads CASSLAGGTNTEAFF. DNA for the CDR3: TGTGCCAGCAGCTTGGCCGGGGGAACAAACACTGAAGCTTTCTTT.

V usage is TRBV10-3 and J usage is TRBJ2-7; 8 positions agree with TRBD1. Losses at the gene ends were 11 bases for V and 6 bases for J; bases not matched to a gene: 12. CDR1 is ENHRY and CDR2 is SYGVKD in the germline V gene. The CDR3 runs 13 residues. CDR3 protein: CAVSGTGSREQYF. CDR3 coding DNA: TGTGCCGTATCCGGGACAGGTTCACGCGAGCAGTACTTC.

The CDR3 reads CASSSSGGSGDTQYF. The DNA for the CDR3 is TGTGCCAGCAGCTCCAGTGGCGGGAGTGGCGATACGCAGTATTTT. The rearrangement joins TRBV7-3 to TRBJ2-3; 7 nucleotides agree with TRBD2. V was clipped by 4 bases and J by 6 bases; unmatched bases: 10. CDR1 is SGHTA and CDR2 is FQGTGA in the germline V gene. The CDR3 has 15 residues.

This clone appeared a single time. Written as DNA, the CDR3 is TGTGCCAGCATCATGGACATCGGCACTGAAGCTTTCTTT. This translates into CASIMDIGTEAFF. This chain links TRBV28 with TRBJ1-1; possible D gene TRBD1, 5 bases. CDR1 is MDHEN, CDR2 SYDVKM, per germline. CDR3 size: 13 residues. Trimming pared 7 bases from V and 4 bases from J, leaving 13 bases between.

The V call is TRBV4-1, the J call TRBJ1-1; D is possibly TRBD1 (6 bases). V was cut by 4 bases and J by 4 bases, with 22 bases left in between. This CDR3 is 17 amino acids long. CDR1 and CDR2 from the germline V gene are MGHRA and YSYEKL. The DNA of the CDR3 is TGCGCCAGCAGCCCGACCTCAGGGGTTGGGGTGGCCACTGAAGCTTTCTTT. This codes for CASSPTSGVGVATEAFF.